These 17 T cell receptor beta chains were all obtained from the same sample, sequenced in a study of blood T cells in healthy people across ages. A second PCR, run for about 7 to 11 cycles, used a sample-barcoded 5' primer plus a J-beta primer mix. A single record per CDR3 protein comes from TCRdb applying MiXCR to the 5' RACE reads. This table has around 1,000,000 distinct CDR3 sequences, about 23% appearing once. The data were also submitted as part of a second study, on T cells of mothers and their children.

Sequenced: blood. Receptor source: a girl under 10 years old in good health.

The genes are TRBV9 and TRBJ2-3, with a tentative D call TRBD2 (6 bases). Germline CDR1 and CDR2: SGDLS and YYNGEE. This CDR3 is built from 17 residues. V lost 3 bases and J lost 0, with 17 bases in between. The CDR3 loop is CASSAPGPGLSTDTQYF. CDR3 in DNA: TGTGCCAGCAGCGCCCCCGGCCCGGGACTTAGCACAGATACGCAGTATTTT.

Note on this clonotype: A read error may account for a junction end that differs from germline. This sequence joins TRBV10-2 and TRBJ2-1; 7 bases align to TRBD2. Germline V gene sequence: CDR1 WSHSY, CDR2 SAAADI. The CDR3 is 14 residues long. CDR3 loop: CASRRAGEYNDQFF. The CDR3 DNA follows: TGCGCCAGCAGGAGGGCGGGAGAGTACAATGACCAGTTCTTC.

The chain links TRBV4-3 to TRBJ2-5, with D possibly called TRBD1 or TRBD2 (5 bases each). The J call is in doubt because the DNA end fits TRBJ2-7 better. The CDR3 sequence is 14 residues long. Germline assignment: CDR1 LGHNA and CDR2 YSLEER. The CDR3 DNA sequence: TGCGCCAGCAGCCGCCCCGGTGTGGGGGTCGAGCAGTACTTC. Protein: CASSRPGVGVEQYF.

The genes are TRBV5-8 and TRBJ1-5; D is unresolved. V lost 3 bases to trimming and J lost 1 base, with 5 bases between them. The CDR3 length is 13 residues. Germline CDR1 reads SGHTS; CDR2 reads YDEGEE. CDR3 in amino acids: CASSSDSNQPQHF. The CDR3 coding sequence is TGTGCCAGCAGCTCGGACAGCAATCAGCCCCAGCATTTT.

This clonotype was found a few times. The V and J genes are TRBV4-3 and TRBJ1-2; 7 nucleotides line up with TRBD1. This CDR3 is built from 16 residues. V lost 1 base, J lost 2 bases, and 7 bases stayed unmatched. Per germline, CDR1 LGHNA and CDR2 YSLEER. The CDR3 spells CASSQGLDRPNYGYTF. As DNA, the CDR3 is TGCGCCAGCAGCCAAGGATTGGACAGGCCGAACTATGGCTACACCTTC.

This chain connects TRBV28 to TRBJ2-5; 10 bases map to TRBD2. The CDR3 extends over 15 amino acids. Germline V gives CDR1 MDHEN, CDR2 SYDVKM. The trim removed 7 bases at V and 4 bases at J, leaving 9 bases unmatched. This CDR3 is CASNGSGRGAETQYF. CDR3 DNA: TGTGCCAGCAATGGCAGCGGGAGGGGGGCAGAGACCCAGTACTTC.

The rearrangement joins TRBV2 to TRBJ2-5; D perhaps matches TRBD1 (6 bases). The V end lost 7 bases, the J end lost 2 bases, and 20 bases lay between the germline ends. The germline gives CDR1 SNHLY, CDR2 FYNNEI. This CDR3 has 16 residues. In DNA, the CDR3 is TGTGCCAGCATTGGTTTAGGCAGGGGTCTACAAGAGACCCAGTACTTC. This sequence encodes CASIGLGRGLQETQYF.

A few counts support this clonotype. The J gene is TRBJ2-5, the V gene TRBV12-3 or TRBV12-4, with a tentative D call TRBD2 (6 bases). Matching the DNA end better, TRBJ2-1 makes the J call doubtful. The CDR3 is made up of 16 amino acids. The DNA for the CDR3 is TGTGCCAGCAGCTCTGCCCCACGGGGGAATTCCCGTGAGCAGTTCTTC. Translation gives CASSSAPRGNSREQFF.

This clonotype was detected a few times. This sequence joins TRBV28 and TRBJ1-5; D remains unclear. The germline gives CDR1 MDHEN, CDR2 SYDVKM. The CDR3 contains 13 residues. Trimming left V 3 bases short and J 6 bases short, with 9 bases between. The CDR3 sequence: CASSFVRSQPQHF. CDR3 nucleotide sequence: TGTGCCAGCAGTTTCGTAAGGTCTCAGCCCCAGCATTTT.

This chain connects TRBV6-5 to TRBJ1-2, with unresolved D. Trimming cost V 0 bases and J 1 base, with 12 bases left between them. Germline CDR1 MNHEY, CDR2 SVGAGI. The CDR3 is 16 residues long. In DNA, the CDR3 is TGTGCCAGCAGTTACTCGACTGGCGCGGGTAACTATGGCTACACCTTC. This translates into CASSYSTGAGNYGYTF.

This clonotype was seen more than once but under ten times. V is TRBV6-2 or TRBV6-3 and J is TRBJ2-5; the match to TRBD2 covers 9 bases. Germline-derived CDR1 and CDR2 are MNHEY and SVGEGT. This CDR3 has 20 amino acids. Germline trimming cut 2 bases from V and 1 base from J; bases unmatched to any gene: 17. In nucleotides, the CDR3 is TGTGCCAGCAGTTACCCCTCGGGGGTCGCTAGCGGGGATATCCAAGAGACCCAGTACTTC. As protein: CASSYPSGVASGDIQETQYF.

This clonotype was counted only a few times. The gene calls are TRBV25-1 and TRBJ1-3, with D perhaps TRBD1 (6 bases). CDR3 size: 16 residues. The V end lost 8 bases, the J end lost 4 bases, and 21 bases lay between the germline ends. Germline assignment: CDR1 MGHDK and CDR2 SYGVNS. The DNA for the CDR3 is TGTGCCAGCGAGAAAGGGGGGGCATATCTCGGAAACACCATATATTTT. Translating it yields CASEKGGAYLGNTIYF.

This chain connects TRBV20-1 to TRBJ2-4; D unresolved. The CDR3 consists of 15 residues. Looked up from germline, CDR1 is DFQATT and CDR2 is SNEGSKA (reference sequence). The V end was cut by 3 bases, the J end by 8 bases, with 20 bases between. Here the CDR3 DNA reads TGCAGTGCTAGCCTGAATGCTGACCGGAAGGACATTCAGTACTTC. Residues: CSASLNADRKDIQYF.

This chain links TRBV10-3 with TRBJ1-2; 10 bases agree with TRBD1. The V and J ends lost 4 bases and 2 bases, in that order; junction bases with no gene match: 4. The germline gives CDR1 ENHRY, CDR2 SYGVKD. The length of the CDR3 is 15 residues. The CDR3 region has the DNA TGTGCCATCAGTGGGGGACAGGGGAGCAACTATGGCTACACCTTC. The encoded protein is CAISGGQGSNYGYTF.

This clonotype was counted a few times. This chain connects TRBV20-1 to TRBJ1-1; a possible D gene is TRBD1 (6 bases). Germline CDR1 and CDR2: DFQATT and SNEGSKA (reference sequence). CDR3 length: 13 residues. V was trimmed by 3 bases and J by 3 bases, leaving 11 bases between them. For the CDR3, the DNA is TGCAGTGCTAGTGATACAGGGTACACTGAAGCTTTCTTT. Translated: CSASDTGYTEAFF.

This clonotype was detected once. The genes are TRBV2 and TRBJ2-7, with D uncertain. Germline V gene lookup returns CDR1 SNHLY and CDR2 FYNNEI. V was cut by 5 bases and J by 3 bases, with 26 bases left in between. This CDR3 is 18 amino acids long. CDR3 amino acids: CASSSNGPSIGPNYEQYF. The CDR3 DNA reads as TGTGCCAGCAGTTCGAACGGACCCAGCATCGGACCGAACTACGAGCAGTACTTC.

This clonotype was observed a handful of times. This chain uses TRBV14 with TRBJ2-1, with 8 bases aligning to TRBD2. Germline trimming cut 0 bases from V and 10 bases from J; bases unmatched to any gene: 23. The CDR3 consists of 20 residues. Germline CDR1 and CDR2: SGHDN and FVKESK. CDR3 in DNA: TGTGCCAGCAGCCAAGATCTTGTAGTCCGGGGGGGACTCCCACCGGAGGAGCAGTTCTTC. Translation: CASSQDLVVRGGLPPEEQFF. Supplemented by reference TRBV14 and TRBJ2-1, the full variable domain reads EAGVTQFPSHSVIEKGQTVTLRCDPISGHDNLYWYRRVMGKEIKFLLHFVKESKQDESGMPNNRFLAERTGGTYSTLKVQPAELEDSGVYFCASSQDLVVRGGLPPEEQFFGPGTRLTVL.